These 12 T cell receptor beta chains came from one sample sequenced in a study of cytomegalovirus exposure and HLA in healthy donors. PCR was performed using 60 Vbeta and 13 Jbeta primers. Sequencing used immunoSEQ multiplex PCR; TCRdb keeps in-frame clones, though not all of them. The table lists 99,000 or so clones, approximately 82% of them singletons. Sequenced material: PBMCs. The receptors here all came from a man in his forties in good health and CMV-seropositive.

V and J are TRBV10-3 and TRBJ2-2; TRBD1 is a possible D gene (5 bases). This CDR3 is built from 15 residues. Germline V gene lookup returns CDR1 ENHRY and CDR2 SYGVKD. V was cut by 0 bases and J by 6 bases, with 11 bases left in between. The CDR3 sequence is CAISESGEWSGELFF. The DNA of the CDR3 is TGTGCCATCAGTGAGTCAGGGGAATGGTCCGGGGAGCTGTTTTTT.

The chain carries TRBV7-9 and TRBJ1-5, with D maybe TRBD1 (6 bases). The CDR3 has 18 residues. V lost 1 base and J lost 4, with 20 bases in between. Germline V CDR1 and CDR2: SEHNR, FQNEAQ (reference sequence). CDR3 in DNA: TGTGCCAGCAGCTTAGGTTGGGGGAGTCGTGACAGGAATCAGCCCCAGCATTTT. Translation gives CASSLGWGSRDRNQPQHF.

The rearrangement uses TRBV7-9 and TRBJ2-1, with D perhaps TRBD2 (6 bases). The length of the CDR3 is 15 residues. In germline, CDR1 is SEHNR, CDR2 FQNEAQ (reference sequence). Trimming removed 4 bases from V and 10 bases from J, with 20 bases in between. The CDR3 protein is CASSSWGLSLREQFF. In DNA, the CDR3 is TGTGCCAGCAGCTCCTGGGGACTGTCTCTACGGGAGCAGTTCTTC.

The V and J genes are TRBV6-1 and TRBJ2-5, with 11 positions matching TRBD1. The V gene's germline CDR1 is MNHNS and CDR2 SASEGT. V gave up 4 bases and J gave up 4 bases; unmatched junction bases: 2. The CDR3 contains 14 residues. The CDR3 DNA reads as TGTGCCAGCAGTGGTGGACAGGGGGCAGAGACCCAGTACTTC. Translated, it gives CASSGGQGAETQYF.

As regards this clone: Sequence at one end of the junction differs from germline and may be a read error. The same CDR3 is also encoded by other DNA sequences in this sample. The chain recombines TRBV11-2 with TRBJ2-5; 7 positions match TRBD2. Germline V CDR1 and CDR2: SGHAT, FQNNGV. This CDR3 has 14 residues. The chain's CDR3 is CASSLGGLQATQYF. The CDR3 DNA reads as TGTGCCAGCAGCTTAGGGGGACTACAAGCGACCCAGTACTTC.

The J gene is TRBJ2-7, the V gene TRBV5-6; D is unclear. The CDR3 consists of 13 residues. Germline CDR1 SGHDT, CDR2 YYEEEE. V was shortened by 3 bases and J by 0 bases, with 7 bases between the two germline ends. The CDR3 reads CASSSISSYEQYF. Written as DNA, the CDR3 is TGTGCCAGCAGCTCGATTAGCTCCTACGAGCAGTACTTC.

The chain carries TRBV11-2 and TRBJ2-7; 10 bases map to TRBD2. The V gene end was trimmed by 0 bases and the J gene end by 5 bases; junction bases not matched to a gene: 7. The CDR3 is made up of 16 amino acids. Germline CDR1 reads SGHAT; CDR2 reads FQNNGV. Written as DNA, the CDR3 is TGTGCCAGCAGCTTAGATCTTAGCGGGAGGATCCACGAGCAGTACTTC. Translated, it gives CASSLDLSGRIHEQYF.

This clone showed up just a few times. The chain is built from TRBV7-2 and TRBJ2-2, with 8 positions matching TRBD2. Losses at the gene ends were 2 bases for V and 5 bases for J; bases not matched to a gene: 13. CDR3 length equals 18 residues. The V gene's germline CDR1 is SGHTA and CDR2 FQGNSA. CDR3 in amino acids: CASSLLPPGLERTGELFF. CDR3 nucleotides: TGTGCCAGCAGCTTACTCCCACCGGGACTAGAAAGAACCGGGGAGCTGTTTTTT.

About this clone itself: The same CDR3 can be traced to other DNA sequences in this sample. The rearrangement links TRBV5-4 to TRBJ2-7; a weak D match, TRBD1 (6 bases). V lost 4 bases and J 1 base, leaving 9 bases between the germline ends. Germline V gene lookup returns CDR1 SGHNT and CDR2 YYREEE (reference sequence). The CDR3 spans 13 residues. This chain's CDR3 is CASSLRGSYEQYF. The CDR3 bases are TGTGCCAGCAGCCTTAGGGGGTCCTACGAGCAGTACTTC.

This clone occurred a few times. The chain has TRBV4-1 and TRBJ1-4; a possible D gene is TRBD1 (5 bases). CDR1 is MGHRA and CDR2 is YSYEKL in the germline V gene. Trimming removed 2 bases from V and 6 bases from J, with 7 bases in between. CDR3 length: 13 amino acids. CDR3 DNA sequence: TGCGCCAGCAGCCAACTACAGGATGAAAAACTGTTTTTT. Its protein is CASSQLQDEKLFF.

V usage is TRBV30 and J usage is TRBJ2-3, with 7 bases fitting TRBD2. V lost 0 bases, J lost 6 bases, and 6 bases stayed unmatched. The CDR3 totals 14 residues. The germline CDR1 and CDR2 sequences are GTSNPN and SVGIG (reference sequence). Here the CDR3 reads CAWSVRLAEDTQYF. The CDR3 region has the DNA TGTGCCTGGAGTGTACGACTAGCAGAGGATACGCAGTATTTT.

As concerns this clone: Germline and junction disagree at one end, which may indicate a read error. V and J are TRBV7-9 and TRBJ2-5; D perhaps matches TRBD2 (7 bases). The CDR3 covers 16 residues. The germline CDR1 and CDR2 sequences are SEHNR and FQNEAQ (reference sequence). The CDR3 loop is CSSSLRLEGGTGEQYF. In nucleotides, the CDR3 is TGTTCCAGCAGCCTCCGACTAGAGGGGGGGACGGGGGAGCAGTACTTC.